This entry is about one TCR beta chain. Its matching antigen is unknown. This specimen belongs to a study of cytomegalovirus exposure and HLA in healthy donors. The PCR made use of 60 Vbeta and 13 Jbeta primers. Profiled with immunoSEQ multiplex PCR; TCRdb holds only in-frame clones, not every one. In the table there are 150,000 to 180,000 clones, roughly three quarters of which are singletons. Overall study results and limits: Analyzed later, association rates of TCRs varied across HLA loci, with DRB1 most and HLA-C fewest.

V was pared by 3 bases and J by 14 bases, with 12 bases of the junction left unmatched. Germline CDR1 reads SGDLS; CDR2 reads YYNGEE. CDR3 length: 13 amino acids. The receptor's source is a man aged 25-45 years in good health and CMV-seropositive. Specimen: PBMCs. The chain employs TRBV9 and TRBJ2-3; TRBD1 aligns across 7 bases. CDR3 amino acids: CASSGQGQIRRYF. CDR3 sequence (DNA): TGTGCCAGCAGCGGACAGGGTCAGATACGTCGGTATTTT.